This T cell receptor beta chain emerged from a study of vaccination and CD4 T cells after COVID-19. Overall study: Overlapping spike peptides served as the stimulus for the cells. These peptides came from SARS-CoV-2 and from the common cold coronaviruses HCoV-NL63, HCoV-OC43 and HCoV-229E.

CD4+ T cells that had been cultured provided DNA sequenced with the Oncomine TCR Beta short-read assay. Once CD4+ T cells had been cultured, genomic DNA was extracted from them. TCRdb redid the calling of the PCR reads with MiXCR, one entry per CDR3 protein. The repertoire has some 10,000 distinct CDR3 sequences, about 43% of them found once; the top ten carry around an eighth. Notes on this clonotype: Its antigen is unidentified. One end of the junction does not line up with germline, which may come from a read error.

The CDR3 has 16 amino acids. Germline CDR1 SGHTA, CDR2 FQGNSA. Documented treatment: roughly 10-day PBMC culture with coronavirus spike peptide pools or control peptides (ViraFEST assay). CD4+ T cells of the unexposed donor were collected before the COVID-19 pandemic (2011-2018). ViraFEST enlarged antigen-specific T cell populations with peptide pools and afterwards sequenced TCRs. Culture proceeded for about ten days, and CD4+ T cells were then isolated by negative selection. The clonotype was recovered from a human donor in good health. Material: CD4+ T cells from blood, cultured in vitro. The J gene is TRBJ2-1, the V gene TRBV7-2; 8 positions match TRBD2. The CDR3 DNA sequence: TGCGCCAGCAGCCAAGAGACACCTTTACTAGCGGCAGAGCAGTTCTTC. Translating gives CASSQETPLLAAEQFF.